These 10 T cell receptor beta chains were all obtained from the same sample, sequenced in a study of blood T cell repertoires in COVID-19. Produced via immunoSEQ multiplex PCR; TCRdb's table is partial and in-frame only. Of a few hundred thousand clones listed, approximately 91% are singletons. Sequencing was carried out using peripheral blood. These receptors were taken from a woman aged 55-70 years with acute or convalescent COVID-19.

This chain joins TRBV6-5 and TRBJ1-1; TRBD1 aligns across 11 bases. In germline, CDR1 is MNHEY, CDR2 SVGAGI. The trim removed 6 bases at V and 1 base at J, leaving 4 bases unmatched. This CDR3 has 15 amino acids. This CDR3 is CASRHGQGANTEAFF. The CDR3, as DNA: TGTGCCAGCAGACACGGACAGGGGGCGAACACTGAAGCTTTCTTT.

The chain has TRBV3-1 (or the pseudogene TRBV3-2) and TRBJ2-7, with 9 bases lining up with TRBD1. This CDR3 comprises 14 residues. Germline V CDR1 and CDR2: LGHDT, YNNKEL (reference sequence). V shed 4 bases, J shed 5 bases, and the junction held 6 bases outside the gene matches. The CDR3 coding sequence is TGTGCCAGCAGCCCTCACAGGGGGCACAACGAGCAGTACTTC. As protein: CASSPHRGHNEQYF.

This clone came up once. The rearrangement links TRBV29-1 to TRBJ2-7; D possibly corresponds to TRBD1 (6 bases). This CDR3 has 15 residues. V lost 1 base, J lost 5 bases, and 18 bases lay in between. CDR1 is SQVTM, CDR2 ANQGSEA, per germline. Written as DNA, the CDR3 is TGCAGCGTTGAAGGGGAGACAGGACGCAGGAACGAGCAGTACTTC. Its translation is CSVEGETGRRNEQYF.

The chain uses TRBV7-2 and TRBJ2-2; maybe TRBD2 (5 bases). The CDR3 extends over 16 amino acids. V was shortened by 1 base and J by 7 bases, with 16 bases between the two germline ends. CDR1 and CDR2 (germline): SGHTA, FQGNSA. The CDR3 DNA sequence: TGTGCCAGCAGCTTAGTAGCTAGCACGGCCATCGGGGAGCTGTTTTTT. Its translation is CASSLVASTAIGELFF.

The rearrangement joins TRBV4-2 to TRBJ2-2; 11 bases line up with TRBD2. The germline V gene has CDR1 LGHNA and CDR2 YNFKEQ. Trimming removed 3 bases from V and 5 bases from J; junction bases left unmatched: 5. The CDR3 consists of 16 residues. This CDR3 reads CASSQNSGGGTGELFF. For the CDR3, the DNA is TGTGCCAGCAGCCAGAATAGCGGGGGGGGTACCGGGGAGCTGTTTTTT.

The V call is TRBV24-1, the J call TRBJ2-2, with 13 bases that match TRBD2. The ends lost 4 bases at V and 4 bases at J; junction bases unmatched: 5. CDR3 length equals 17 residues. Germline CDR1 reads KGHDR; CDR2 reads SFDVKD. CDR3 region: CATSDTGTSGVTGELFF. CDR3 nucleotides: TGTGCCACCAGTGACACCGGGACTAGCGGGGTCACCGGGGAGCTGTTTTTT.

The chain employs TRBV5-5 and TRBJ2-7; D might be TRBD2 (6 bases). Trimming left V 0 bases short and J 0 bases short, with 10 bases between. The CDR3 extends over 15 amino acids. From germline, CDR1 is SGHKS and CDR2 YYEKEE (reference sequence). CDR3 sequence: CASSLGLASSYEQYF. CDR3 DNA: TGTGCCAGCAGCTTGGGTCTAGCGAGCTCCTACGAGCAGTACTTC.

This rearrangement joins TRBV9 to TRBJ2-3; maybe TRBD1 (6 bases). Trimming left V 0 bases short and J 2 bases short, with 13 bases between. The CDR3 has 16 residues. Germline loops: CDR1 SGDLS, CDR2 YYNGEE. The CDR3 reads CASSVVGGRFTDTQYF. CDR3 sequence (DNA): TGTGCCAGCAGCGTAGTTGGGGGCAGATTCACAGATACGCAGTATTTT.

This sequence joins TRBV28 and TRBJ2-1; 7 bases are shared with TRBD2. Trimming took 6 bases from V and 2 from J; bases not matched to a gene: 4. CDR3 size: 14 residues. Germline lookup yields CDR1 MDHEN and CDR2 SYDVKM. This CDR3 is CASRGDYPYNEQFF. The DNA of the CDR3 is TGTGCCAGCAGGGGGGACTACCCCTACAATGAGCAGTTCTTC.

V usage is TRBV13 and J usage is TRBJ1-3; TRBD1 might be the D (5 bases). Deletions cut 6 bases from V and 2 bases from J, with 20 bases between. Looked up from germline, CDR1 is PRHDT and CDR2 is FYEKMQ (reference sequence). There are 17 residues in the CDR3. The DNA of the CDR3 is TGTGCCAGCAGTTCAACTCGGGACTCCTGGACTGGAAACACCATATATTTT. As protein: CASSSTRDSWTGNTIYF.